This is a list of T cell receptor beta chains from one sample in a study of OX40 agonist ivuxolimab in advanced cancers. Only in-frame clones appear in the TCRdb table, and some are missing; sequencing was by immunoSEQ multiplex PCR. The table shows about 61,000 clones, with 70% to 90% occurring only once. Sequences were derived from CD4+ or CD8+ T cells sorted from blood, sampled in a trial of the OX40 agonist ivuxolimab. The receptors derive from an adult with an advanced solid tumor such as melanoma, head and neck, liver or kidney cancer. Each CDR3 is given with its conserved first and last residue. Each record gives: J gene, clone size, CDR3 length, D gene, V gene, CDR3 DNA, CDR3 protein. D genes are given only for firm matches. Not every row has a clone size; where given, it reads once, few, many or a size class.

j_gene: TRBJ1-4; abundance: NA; len: 16; d_gene: NA; v_gene: TRBV7-9; CDR3nt: TGTGCCAGCAGCTCGCTTGGGGGCGCGGGGGGTGAAAAACTGTTTTTT; CDR3aa: CASSSLGGAGGEKLFF
j_gene: TRBJ2-3; abundance: NA; len: 18; d_gene: TRBD2; v_gene: TRBV19; CDR3nt: TGTGCCAGTAGTATGGGAGTCGGACTAGCGGGAGTCACAGATACGCAGTATTTT; CDR3aa: CASSMGVGLAGVTDTQYF
j_gene: TRBJ2-1; abundance: few; len: 14; d_gene: TRBD2; v_gene: TRBV10-3; CDR3nt: TGTGCCATCAGTGACCAGCGGGGTGGCAATGAGCAGTTCTTC; CDR3aa: CAISDQRGGNEQFF
j_gene: TRBJ2-1; abundance: NA; len: 12; d_gene: NA; v_gene: TRBV6-5; CDR3nt: TGTGCCAGCGGGACCACGCTGGGTGAGCAGTTCTTC; CDR3aa: CASGTTLGEQFF
j_gene: TRBJ2-5; abundance: NA; len: 12; d_gene: NA; v_gene: TRBV28; CDR3nt: TGTGCCAGCAGTTTAGTGGCTGAGACCCAGTACTTC; CDR3aa: CASSLVAETQYF
j_gene: TRBJ2-1; abundance: NA; len: 15; d_gene: NA; v_gene: TRBV25-1; CDR3nt: TGTGCCAGCAGTGACCCACGAGCGGCCTACAATGAGCAGTTCTTC; CDR3aa: CASSDPRAAYNEQFF
j_gene: TRBJ1-6; abundance: NA; len: 17; d_gene: NA; v_gene: TRBV19; CDR3nt: TGTGCCAGTAGACCTCGTACGGGCAGCTCCTATAATTCACCCCTCCACTTT; CDR3aa: CASRPRTGSSYNSPLHF
j_gene: TRBJ2-7; abundance: NA; len: 15; d_gene: NA; v_gene: TRBV9; CDR3nt: TGTGCCAGCAGCGTAGACCCGGGGGCTACCTACGAGCAGTACTTC; CDR3aa: CASSVDPGATYEQYF
j_gene: TRBJ1-5; abundance: NA; len: 13; d_gene: NA; v_gene: TRBV6-1; CDR3nt: TGTGCCAGCAAGACAGTCCCTAAGGAGCCCCAGCATTTT; CDR3aa: CASKTVPKEPQHF
j_gene: TRBJ2-1; abundance: NA; len: 12; d_gene: NA; v_gene: TRBV5-1; CDR3nt: TGCGCCAGCAGCTTGGATAACAATGAGCAGTTCTTC; CDR3aa: CASSLDNNEQFF
j_gene: TRBJ2-6; abundance: NA; len: 17; d_gene: NA; v_gene: TRBV4-3; CDR3nt: TGCGCCAGCAGCCCTACCCCAGTCTTCTCTGGGGCCAACGTCCTGACTTTC; CDR3aa: CASSPTPVFSGANVLTF
j_gene: TRBJ2-7; abundance: NA; len: 13; d_gene: NA; v_gene: TRBV5-1; CDR3nt: TGCGCCAGCAGCTTGGGGGGCACCCGAGAGCAGTACTTC; CDR3aa: CASSLGGTREQYF
j_gene: TRBJ2-1; abundance: NA; len: 16; d_gene: TRBD2; v_gene: TRBV14; CDR3nt: TGTGCCAGCAGTCGGACTAGCGGAAGCTCCTACAATGAGCAGTTCTTC; CDR3aa: CASSRTSGSSYNEQFF
j_gene: TRBJ1-5; abundance: NA; len: 19; d_gene: NA; v_gene: TRBV21-1; CDR3nt: TGTGCCAGCAGCAATACGCGGAGGCGACGGAGACACTTAAATCAGCCCCAGCATTTT; CDR3aa: CASSNTRRRRRHLNQPQHF
j_gene: TRBJ1-5; abundance: NA; len: 11; d_gene: NA; v_gene: TRBV28; CDR3nt: TGTGCCAGCAGACTGGGATGGGCCCAGCATTTT; CDR3aa: CASRLGWAQHF
j_gene: TRBJ1-6; abundance: NA; len: 16; d_gene: TRBD1; v_gene: TRBV7-9; CDR3nt: TGTGCCAGCAGCTTTCGGACAGGGGGCGGTTTTTCACCCCTCCACTTT; CDR3aa: CASSFRTGGGFSPLHF
j_gene: TRBJ2-3; abundance: NA; len: 14; d_gene: NA; v_gene: TRBV19; CDR3nt: TGTGCCAGTAGTAAAAGGACAGAAACAGATACGCAGTATTTT; CDR3aa: CASSKRTETDTQYF
j_gene: TRBJ2-7; abundance: NA; len: 19; d_gene: TRBD2; v_gene: TRBV7-6; CDR3nt: TGTGCCAGCAGCCCTTCGCCCCCGGGACTAGCGGGTCAGGCGAGGGAGCAGTACTTC; CDR3aa: CASSPSPPGLAGQAREQYF
j_gene: TRBJ2-5; abundance: NA; len: 14; d_gene: NA; v_gene: TRBV27; CDR3nt: TGTGCCAGCAGTTTACGGGGGTTCCAGGAGACCCAGTACTTC; CDR3aa: CASSLRGFQETQYF
j_gene: TRBJ2-1; abundance: once; len: 16; d_gene: NA; v_gene: TRBV4-3; CDR3nt: TGCGCCAGCAGCCAAGGCCGGTCCGGATCCTACAATGAGCAGTTCTTC; CDR3aa: CASSQGRSGSYNEQFF
j_gene: TRBJ1-2; abundance: NA; len: 14; d_gene: NA; v_gene: TRBV5-4; CDR3nt: TGTGCCAGCAGCTCGACACAGGGTAACTATGGCTACACCTTC; CDR3aa: CASSSTQGNYGYTF
j_gene: TRBJ2-1; abundance: NA; len: 15; d_gene: NA; v_gene: TRBV5-1; CDR3nt: TGCGCCAGCAGCTCCGGTTATCGGGACACGAGTGAGCAGTTCTTC; CDR3aa: CASSSGYRDTSEQFF
j_gene: TRBJ1-2; abundance: NA; len: 18; d_gene: NA; v_gene: TRBV4-1; CDR3nt: TGCGCCAGCAGCCAAGCTGGGTCGAGCCTCCAGGGGATCTATGGCTACACCTTC; CDR3aa: CASSQAGSSLQGIYGYTF
j_gene: TRBJ2-1; abundance: NA; len: 14; d_gene: TRBD2; v_gene: TRBV10-3; CDR3nt: TGTGCCATCAGTGAGTCGGGACCGGGACTACCCCAGTTCTTC; CDR3aa: CAISESGPGLPQFF
j_gene: TRBJ2-1; abundance: few; len: 14; d_gene: TRBD2; v_gene: TRBV23-1; CDR3nt: TGCGCCAGCAGCCCGACTAGCGGGAGTAGTGAGCAGTTCTTC; CDR3aa: CASSPTSGSSEQFF
j_gene: TRBJ1-6; abundance: NA; len: 14; d_gene: TRBD1; v_gene: TRBV19; CDR3nt: TGTGCCAGTAGTATGGCAGGGGGCAGGTCACCCCTCCACTTT; CDR3aa: CASSMAGGRSPLHF
j_gene: TRBJ2-1; abundance: NA; len: 15; d_gene: TRBD1; v_gene: TRBV9; CDR3nt: TGTGCCAGCAGTCGTACAGGGGACTCCTACAATGAGCAGTTCTTC; CDR3aa: CASSRTGDSYNEQFF
j_gene: TRBJ2-1; abundance: NA; len: 14; d_gene: NA; v_gene: TRBV7-8; CDR3nt: TGTGCCAGCAGCTACAGGGATTTCTACAATGAGCAGTTCTTC; CDR3aa: CASSYRDFYNEQFF
j_gene: TRBJ2-1; abundance: NA; len: 19; d_gene: TRBD2; v_gene: TRBV7-6; CDR3nt: TGTGCCAGCAGCTTAGTATGGACTAGCGGGGCGTCCTCCTACAATGAGCAGTTCTTC; CDR3aa: CASSLVWTSGASSYNEQFF
j_gene: TRBJ2-7; abundance: NA; len: 13; d_gene: NA; v_gene: TRBV10-3; CDR3nt: TGTGCCATCAGTGAGGGGCGTCGCTACGAGCAGTACTTC; CDR3aa: CAISEGRRYEQYF
j_gene: TRBJ1-4; abundance: NA; len: 17; d_gene: NA; v_gene: TRBV4-3; CDR3nt: TGCGCCAGCAGCCAAGCCCCTGCGACAGGAGTAAATGAAAAACTGTTTTTT; CDR3aa: CASSQAPATGVNEKLFF
j_gene: TRBJ2-7; abundance: NA; len: 13; d_gene: NA; v_gene: TRBV7-8; CDR3nt: TGTGCCAGCAGCCCACGGGACATTTACGAGCAGTACTTC; CDR3aa: CASSPRDIYEQYF
j_gene: TRBJ2-2; abundance: NA; len: 14; d_gene: NA; v_gene: TRBV9; CDR3nt: TGTGCCAGCAGCGCAAAAGTGAACACCGGGGAGCTGTTTTTT; CDR3aa: CASSAKVNTGELFF
j_gene: TRBJ1-2; abundance: NA; len: 13; d_gene: TRBD1; v_gene: TRBV29-1; CDR3nt: TGCAGCGTTGAAAGGGACAGTACGTATGGCTACACCTTC; CDR3aa: CSVERDSTYGYTF
j_gene: TRBJ2-7; abundance: once; len: 15; d_gene: NA; v_gene: TRBV5-1; CDR3nt: TGCGCCAGCAGCCCGGCCCCCGGGAATTCCTACGAGCAGTACTTC; CDR3aa: CASSPAPGNSYEQYF
j_gene: TRBJ1-2; abundance: few; len: 14; d_gene: TRBD1; v_gene: TRBV7-8; CDR3nt: TGTGCCAGCAGCCTCGGGACAGGGAAAGATGGCTACACCTTC; CDR3aa: CASSLGTGKDGYTF
j_gene: TRBJ1-6; abundance: NA; len: 14; d_gene: NA; v_gene: TRBV18; CDR3nt: TGTGCCAGCTCACCATATGGACAAAATTCACCCCTCCACTTT; CDR3aa: CASSPYGQNSPLHF
j_gene: TRBJ2-5; abundance: NA; len: 13; d_gene: TRBD2; v_gene: TRBV7-2; CDR3nt: TGTGCCAGCAGCCTAGGACTAGAGGAGACCCAGTACTTC; CDR3aa: CASSLGLEETQYF
j_gene: TRBJ2-7; abundance: NA; len: 16; d_gene: TRBD2; v_gene: TRBV6-5; CDR3nt: TGTGCCAGCAGTTACACGGGGACTAGCGGTTCCTACGAGCAGTACTTC; CDR3aa: CASSYTGTSGSYEQYF
j_gene: TRBJ2-1; abundance: NA; len: 16; d_gene: TRBD2; v_gene: TRBV18; CDR3nt: TGTGCCAGCTCACCAAGGATGGGAGGGAGCGGCGATGAGCAGTTCTTC; CDR3aa: CASSPRMGGSGDEQFF
j_gene: TRBJ2-7; abundance: once; len: 14; d_gene: NA; v_gene: TRBV7-9; CDR3nt: TGTGCCAGCAGCCACCGGGGCATACTCTACGAGCAGTACTTC; CDR3aa: CASSHRGILYEQYF